The 18 T cell receptor beta chains reported below all come from one sample, sequenced in a study of identical twins. TCRdb reprocessed the 5' RACE reads via MiXCR and lists one record per CDR3 protein. The sample carries around 160,000 distinct CDR3 sequences, under 4.5% recorded once. Sequences were obtained from memory T cells sorted from blood. These receptors came from a man between 18 and 35 years old in good health.

This clonotype came up a few times. The rearrangement uses TRBV20-1 and TRBJ1-2; D gene ambiguous. V shed 0 bases and J shed 1 base, with 9 bases lying between them. From germline, CDR1 is DFQATT and CDR2 SNEGSKA (reference sequence). The CDR3 consists of 14 residues. CDR3 loop: CSARDLADNYGYTF. In DNA, the CDR3 is TGCAGTGCTAGAGATCTCGCGGATAACTATGGCTACACCTTC.

This clonotype has at least ten counts. This chain links TRBV11-2 with TRBJ1-5, with TRBD1 as a possible D gene (6 bases). The CDR3 loop spans 15 amino acids. V was clipped by 1 base and J by 5 bases, with 12 bases between them. Germline assignment: CDR1 SGHAT and CDR2 FQNNGV. CDR3 bases: TGTGCCAGCAGCTTAGGCCAGGGGTCCCATCAGCCCCAGCATTTT. It translates to CASSLGQGSHQPQHF.

This clonotype was recorded at least ten times. The chain uses TRBV5-1 and TRBJ1-4, with D possibly TRBD1 on 5 matching bases. CDR1 SGHRS and CDR2 YFSETQ come from the germline V gene. This CDR3 has 16 amino acids. V was shortened by 0 bases and J by 1 base, with 10 bases between the two germline ends. The chain's CDR3 is CASSLGGTGTNEKLFF. CDR3 DNA sequence: TGCGCCAGCAGCTTGGGTGGGACCGGAACTAATGAAAAACTGTTTTTT.

This clonotype was recorded at least ten times. The chain combines TRBV20-1 with TRBJ1-1, with 7 nucleotides matching TRBD1. V lost 6 bases to trimming and J lost 11 bases; unmatched junction nucleotides: 15. Germline CDR1 and CDR2: DFQATT and SNEGSKA (reference sequence). The CDR3 totals 13 residues. The CDR3: CSAAPTGRDIAFF. The CDR3 nucleotides are TGCAGTGCAGCACCGACAGGGCGGGATATCGCTTTCTTT.

This clonotype was seen a few times. The rearrangement uses TRBV19 and TRBJ2-2; 7 bases are a match to TRBD2. With 6 bases clipped from V and 5 bases from J, the junction kept 6 bases outside the gene matches. The CDR3 spans 14 residues. Looked up from germline, CDR1 is LNHDA and CDR2 is SQIVND (reference sequence). The CDR3 region is CASRQYSGTGELFF. CDR3 nucleotide sequence: TGTGCCAGTAGACAATATAGCGGGACCGGGGAGCTGTTTTTT. Complete variable domain (other parts from reference TRBV19 and TRBJ2-2): DGGITQSPKYLFRKEGQNVTLSCEQNLNHDAMYWYRQDPGQGLRLIYYSQIVNDFQKGDIAEGYSVSREKKESFPLTVTSAQKNPTAFYLCASRQYSGTGELFFGEGSRLTVL.

This clonotype was seen many times. This chain connects TRBV7-8 to TRBJ1-1, with D hard to call. The V gene's germline CDR1 is SGHVS and CDR2 FQNEAQ. CDR3 length equals 15 residues. Trimming pared 3 bases from V and 7 bases from J, leaving 18 bases between. The CDR3 reads CASSFGRVLDLEAFF. In DNA, the CDR3 is TGTGCCAGCAGCTTTGGAAGGGTCCTGGACCTTGAAGCTTTCTTT.

This clonotype appeared many times. The chain recombines TRBV20-1 with TRBJ2-3, with D possibly matching TRBD2 (6 bases). Germline V gene lookup returns CDR1 DFQATT and CDR2 SNEGSKA (reference sequence). With 6 bases removed from V and 1 base from J, the gap between germline ends came to 14 bases. This CDR3 contains 14 residues. CDR3 in amino acids: CSANGRGGTDTQYF. The CDR3 nucleotides are TGCAGTGCAAATGGGCGGGGAGGCACAGATACGCAGTATTTT.

This clonotype occurred many times. The gene calls are TRBV6-2 or TRBV6-3 and TRBJ2-1, with 7 bases matching TRBD2. V was clipped by 5 bases and J by 12 bases; unmatched bases: 7. Per the germline V gene, CDR1 is MNHEY and CDR2 is SVGEGT. The CDR3 sequence is 12 residues long. DNA of the CDR3: TGTGCCAGCAGTCAACAAGCGGGAATGCAGTTCTTC. Encoded protein: CASSQQAGMQFF.

This clonotype was recorded many times. The chain joins TRBV20-1 to TRBJ2-3; D may correspond to TRBD1 or TRBD2 (5 bases each). CDR1 DFQATT and CDR2 SNEGSKA come from the germline V gene (reference sequence). The length of the CDR3 is 15 residues. Trimming took off 4 bases at V and 3 bases at J, with 17 bases between the two ends. The CDR3 sequence: CSAILEGPNTDTQYF. DNA of the CDR3: TGCAGTGCTATTCTTGAGGGACCTAATACAGATACGCAGTATTTT.

In its sample, this clonotype was seen many times. The chain uses TRBV6-1 and TRBJ1-3, with D possibly being TRBD1 (6 bases). Germline CDR1 MNHNS, CDR2 SASEGT. Trimming removed 6 bases from V and 1 base from J, with 16 bases in between. This CDR3 region has 16 residues. Here the CDR3 reads CASRGMGARSGNTIYF. As DNA, the CDR3 is TGTGCCAGCAGAGGAATGGGGGCTAGATCTGGAAACACCATATATTTT.

This clonotype has more than one count but fewer than ten. A much larger clone differs from this one at a single base, so this may be a read error. The chain employs TRBV29-1 and TRBJ1-5; no definite D call. From germline, CDR1 is SQVTM and CDR2 ANQGSEA. This CDR3 is built from 12 residues. DNA of the CDR3: TGCAGCATTGAAGATCCAGGTCAGCCCCAGCATTTT. Its translation is CSIEDPGQPQHF.

This clonotype was seen ten or more times. The chain is built from TRBV5-6 and TRBJ1-2; D uncertain. Germline assignment: CDR1 SGHDT and CDR2 YYEEEE. The CDR3 spans 15 residues. The germline V and J ends were trimmed by 0 bases and 5 bases, with 14 bases remaining between them. The chain's CDR3 is CASSLEQRRLYGYTF. The CDR3 DNA reads as TGTGCCAGCAGCTTGGAACAGCGAAGACTTTATGGCTACACCTTC.

This clonotype has ten or more counts. The rearrangement uses TRBV11-2 and TRBJ2-3, with a tentative D call TRBD2 (6 bases). The V end was cut by 3 bases, the J end by 0 bases, with 10 bases between. Germline V CDR1 and CDR2: SGHAT, FQNNGV. This CDR3 region has 15 residues. CDR3 amino acids: CASSFLGGSTDTQYF. In nucleotides, the CDR3 is TGTGCCAGCAGCTTCCTTGGGGGGAGCACAGATACGCAGTATTTT.

This clonotype has at least ten counts. The V gene is TRBV25-1, the J gene TRBJ2-6; the D gene is possibly TRBD1 (6 bases). Between the trimmed V and J ends, which lost 2 bases and 0 bases, there was a span of 8 bases. The CDR3 length is 16 residues. The germline V gene encodes CDR1 MGHDK and CDR2 SYGVNS. CDR3 in amino acids: CASSETGFSGANVLTF. Here the CDR3 DNA reads TGTGCCAGCAGTGAAACAGGGTTCTCTGGGGCCAACGTCCTGACTTTC.

About this clonotype itself: It may be a read error: a sequence one base away is much more abundant. V and J are TRBV7-2 and TRBJ2-1, with 7 bases identical to TRBD2. V dropped 1 base and J dropped 6; count of bases not matched to a gene: 3. CDR1 SGHTA and CDR2 FQGNSA come from the germline V gene. The CDR3 has 14 residues. The DNA for the CDR3 is TGTGCCAGCAGCTTAGACTGGACTAGCAATGAGCAGTTCTTC. It specifies CASSLDWTSNEQFF.

The V call is TRBV2, the J call TRBJ1-1; tentative D call: TRBD1 (6 bases). In germline, CDR1 is SNHLY, CDR2 FYNNEI. Trimming shortened V by 11 bases and J by 1 base, and 26 bases separated the two germline ends. The CDR3 has 17 residues. CDR3 sequence (DNA): TGTGCCTACCAGCCCGCGCGGGGGCGGACGTGGAACACTGAAGCTTTCTTT. This translates into CAYQPARGRTWNTEAFF.

This clonotype was seen repeatedly, ten times or more. J is TRBJ1-2 and V is TRBV5-1, with 9 bases that match TRBD1. The V and J ends lost 3 bases and 0 bases, in that order; junction bases with no gene match: 9. The CDR3 totals 17 residues. Germline CDR1 and CDR2: SGHRS and YFSETQ. The CDR3 bases are TGCGCCAGCAGCTCGGGACAGGGTACCAGAGCTAACTATGGCTACACCTTC. Residues: CASSSGQGTRANYGYTF.

This clonotype was found many times. The chain is built from TRBV7-2 and TRBJ2-7; D is ambiguous. Germline CDR1 SGHTA, CDR2 FQGNSA. The V and J ends lost 4 bases and 4 bases respectively, with 11 bases between them. The length of the CDR3 is 13 residues. This chain's CDR3 is CASSSYLSYEQYF. CDR3 DNA: TGTGCCAGCAGCTCTTATCTCAGTTACGAGCAGTACTTC.